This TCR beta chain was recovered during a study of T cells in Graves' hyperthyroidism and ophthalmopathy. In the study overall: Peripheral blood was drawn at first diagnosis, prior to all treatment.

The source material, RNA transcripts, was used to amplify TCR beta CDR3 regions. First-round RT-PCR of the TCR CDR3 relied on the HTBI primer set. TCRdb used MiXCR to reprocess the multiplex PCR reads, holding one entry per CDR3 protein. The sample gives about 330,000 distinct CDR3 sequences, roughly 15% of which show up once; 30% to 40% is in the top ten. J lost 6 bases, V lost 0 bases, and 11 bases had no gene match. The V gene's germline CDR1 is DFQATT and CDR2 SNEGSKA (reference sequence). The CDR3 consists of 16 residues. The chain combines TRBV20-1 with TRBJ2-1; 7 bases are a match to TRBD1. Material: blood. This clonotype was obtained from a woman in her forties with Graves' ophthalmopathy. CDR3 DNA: TGCAGTGCTAGAGATTATTCACCGACAGGGAGCAATGAGCAGTTCTTC. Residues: CSARDYSPTGSNEQFF.